This T cell receptor (beta chain) was sequenced during a study of blood T cell repertoires in COVID-19. Looking at the study overall: Samples taken during acute and convalescent COVID-19 were collected in the United States, Italy and Spain.

Using immunoSEQ multiplex PCR, the repertoire was profiled, and TCRdb retains in-frame clones only, with some absent. Among a few hundred thousand clones listed, roughly 90% were seen once. This CDR3 is 17 amino acids long. The germline CDR1 and CDR2 sequences are MGHRA and YSYEKL. V lost 4 bases and J lost 7, with 23 bases in between. In Seattle, patients joined the study during active infection and were tracked longitudinally. The rearrangement joins TRBV4-1 to TRBJ2-1; D is perhaps TRBD1 (6 bases). The material sequenced was peripheral blood. The TCR sequence derives from a man between 18 and 35 years old with COVID-19, enrolled during active disease. CDR3 nucleotides: TGCGCCAGCAGCCGTACGCGTGGGGGCCGGGATCGGAATGAGCAGTTCTTC. It is translated as CASSRTRGGRDRNEQFF.